This T cell receptor (beta chain) was sequenced in a study of CD8 T cells in ankylosing spondylitis (TCRdb year 2017). Regarding the research as a whole: T cell receptor beta repertoires were profiled in healthy donors and ankylosing spondylitis patients so that disease-linked TCR variants could be found. The full study cohort comprised 25 ankylosing spondylitis patients and over 95 healthy donors. Peripheral blood samples were taken, and synovial fluid was additionally collected from ankylosing spondylitis patients. Here is what the overall study found, with its caveats: Some of the motif variants had been reported before in the synovial fluid and blood of reactive arthritis patients, a finding that suggests common disease-initiation mechanisms. The disease-linked clones were reported to be significantly enriched in matched synovial fluid samples from ankylosing spondylitis patients. A CD8+ phenotype was shown by the disease-linked clones, which were found at relatively low frequencies in peripheral blood. A TCR beta motif of about 8 highly homologous amino acid variants appeared characteristic of blood from ankylosing spondylitis patients.

TCRdb names Illumina HiSeq 2500 as the instrument used. Quantitative 5'-RACE with molecular barcodes was the method used to prepare the TCR beta libraries. From the authors' description of their analysis: Disease-linked TCR variants were identified with a new computational method built on a probabilistic model of VDJ rearrangement. Using fastp at Q25 and MiXCR, TCRdb reprocessed the public reads and kept productive beta chains. Rows are combined by CDR3 protein, so each entry shows the most common genes and DNA. These V and J calls rely on TCRdb rather than the paper's analysis. The sample table contains some 350,000 distinct CDR3 sequences; only one count was recorded for roughly 15% of them. The ten largest clones represent roughly 1.1% of the sample. Deletion took 7 bases off V and 0 bases off J, with a span of 19 bases between the germline ends. CDR1 GTSNPN and CDR2 SVGIG were looked up in the germline V gene (reference sequence). The CDR3 covers 17 residues, taking in both the cysteine and the phenylalanine. Kept here is only the CDR3 DNA, which spans 51 bases and is read in frame from base 1.

Regarding this clonotype: Its antigen is not yet known. Base quality data are lacking; no much larger clone is found one base away.

Recombination joined TRBV30 with TRBJ2-6; possibly the D gene is TRBD1, per 6 matching bases. The source material was blood, either unsorted or a sorted T cell fraction (not recorded which). This sequence originates from a male donor with ankylosing spondylitis or in good health (not recorded which). This receptor carries the CDR3 CASMLHRVSSGANVLTF. The DNA is TGTGCCTCGATGCTACACAGGGTCTCCTCTGGGGCCAACGTCCTGACTTTC.